This TCR beta chain was sequenced in a study of shared clonotypes between healthy human individuals. Study background: Three CD4 naive, three CD4 memory, two CD8 naive and one CD8 memory plate were used per donor. The study, taken as a whole, reports: Despite large depth, sorted-subset datasets appeared incompletely sequenced. It was the few donors that limited the genetic and exposure-history diversity represented.

Deletions cut 1 base from V and 6 bases from J, with 13 bases between. The CDR3 loop spans 14 amino acids. Looked up from germline, CDR1 is SGHDN and CDR2 is FVKESK. Each cell subset's genomic DNA was divided evenly among several immunoSEQ plates. Profiled with immunoSEQ multiplex PCR; TCRdb holds only in-frame clones, not every one. The sample includes about 2.1 million clones, more than 85% of them seen just once. As regards this clone: What it binds is not known.

Naive CD8 isolation took CD45RO-negative cells positively selected for CCR7 and excluded terminally differentiated effector memory CD45RA+ cells. The receptor was isolated from a man aged 18 to 29 in good health. Some clones in this sample may be carry-over from other donors' samples. Sequencing was done on a sample of naive CD8+ T cells from PBMCs. The V gene is TRBV14, the J gene TRBJ2-7; D unresolved. CDR3 loop: CASSQVKGSGEQYF. The DNA of the CDR3 is TGTGCCAGCAGCCAAGTTAAAGGGTCGGGCGAGCAGTACTTC.